This T cell receptor (beta chain) was found in a study of T cells in localized non-small cell lung cancer (dated by TCRdb to between 2020 and 2021). About the investigation overall: The study analyzed T cell repertoires of hundreds of early-stage NSCLC patients, comparing tumors and uninvolved tumor-adjacent lungs. All 250 or so NSCLC patients in the cohort were treatment-naive and had localized lung tumors that were resected. NSCLC patients had a mean age of roughly 66 years, and around 130 were male and 85 to 110 female. What the study reported, not specific to this receptor: Because the study design was exploratory, TCR variables were selected using unadjusted p-values without false-discovery rate correction. A median of roughly 60 of the top 100 tumor clones turned up in the paired uninvolved adjacent lung, and approximately 30 of those clones also ranked among the top 100 of that same adjacent lung. Because multi-region tumor sequencing was not performed, intratumor heterogeneity could not be ruled out. Longer overall survival was associated with higher blood T cell density, whereas shorter survival was associated with higher adjacent-lung clonality. The highest T cell clonality was observed in uninvolved tumor-adjacent lung, where clonality exceeded that of tumor, suggesting that antigenic responses were more focused in uninvolved tumor-adjacent lung.

At diagnosis, peripheral blood, uninvolved tumor-adjacent lung and tumor were collected and stored as a combination of fresh-frozen and FFPE material. For TCR repertoire profiling, blood samples were analyzed in the form of peripheral blood mononuclear cells. Details on this clone: It has no known antigen specificity. Base qualities are not recorded, but no much larger clone differs from it by a single base.

Including cysteine and phenylalanine, the CDR3 has 14 amino acids. The only DNA kept is the CDR3, 42 bases in frame from the first base. CDR1 and CDR2 are read off the germline V gene as SGHRS and YFSETQ. The germline V and J ends show losses of 0 bases and 5 bases respectively, and no gene match explains 5 bases of the junction. TCR beta CDR3 regions were sequenced from DNA using the immunoSEQ Assay. Per the original workflow: T cell density was computed as TCR beta template counts normalized to usable DNA estimated by amplifying housekeeping genes. Using the preseqR package, richness was estimated by extrapolating to 120,000 templates for tissue samples and 400,000 templates for PBMC samples. Clonality was taken to be one minus Pielou's evenness. To identify tissue-enriched TCRs, differential abundance testing was run on productive amino-acid clonotypes with a minimum total count of 5 and an alpha of 0.1. The Jaccard Index and the Morisita Overlap Index were used to measure repertoire overlap between compartments. TCR beta CDR3s were clustered by GLIPH together with public tetramer-defined viral CDR3s, and at least three viral sequences plus V-gene enrichment were required for viral motifs. TCRdb stores this immuneACCESS table with in-frame sequences only. Part of the clones is absent; in the studies checked, under half of the shortfall reflects unresolved V genes, and no reason is known for the rest. V and J calls and clone size are as listed in that table; D and trimming were resolved from the DNA. The sample data list over 65,000 clones, and roughly 83% of these were observed just once. The ten biggest clones cover 1% to 1.5% of the sample.

The V gene is TRBV5-1 and the J gene is TRBJ2-7, and 7 bases in between align with TRBD2. The sample consisted of peripheral blood, taken before any cancer treatment. This clonotype originated in a female donor older than 55 with stage I lung adenocarcinoma. The CDR3: CASSLVGGSDEQYF. The DNA sequence reads TGCGCCAGCAGCTTGGTCGGGGGGTCCGACGAGCAGTACTTC.